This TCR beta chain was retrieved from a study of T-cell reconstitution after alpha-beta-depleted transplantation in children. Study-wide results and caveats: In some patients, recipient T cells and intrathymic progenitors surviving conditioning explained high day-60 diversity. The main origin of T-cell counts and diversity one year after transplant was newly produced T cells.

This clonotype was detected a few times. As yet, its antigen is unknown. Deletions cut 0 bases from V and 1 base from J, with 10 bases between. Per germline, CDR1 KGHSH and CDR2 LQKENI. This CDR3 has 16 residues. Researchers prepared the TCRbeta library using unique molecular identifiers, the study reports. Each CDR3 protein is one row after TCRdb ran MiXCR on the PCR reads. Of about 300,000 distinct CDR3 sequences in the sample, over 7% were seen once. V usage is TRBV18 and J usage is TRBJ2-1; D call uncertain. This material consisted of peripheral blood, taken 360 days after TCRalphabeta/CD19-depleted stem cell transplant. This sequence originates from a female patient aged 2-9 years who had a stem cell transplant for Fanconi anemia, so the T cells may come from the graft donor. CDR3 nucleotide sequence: TGTGCCAGCTCACCACCGGCCAGGCTATCCTACAATGAGCAGTTCTTC. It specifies CASSPPARLSYNEQFF.